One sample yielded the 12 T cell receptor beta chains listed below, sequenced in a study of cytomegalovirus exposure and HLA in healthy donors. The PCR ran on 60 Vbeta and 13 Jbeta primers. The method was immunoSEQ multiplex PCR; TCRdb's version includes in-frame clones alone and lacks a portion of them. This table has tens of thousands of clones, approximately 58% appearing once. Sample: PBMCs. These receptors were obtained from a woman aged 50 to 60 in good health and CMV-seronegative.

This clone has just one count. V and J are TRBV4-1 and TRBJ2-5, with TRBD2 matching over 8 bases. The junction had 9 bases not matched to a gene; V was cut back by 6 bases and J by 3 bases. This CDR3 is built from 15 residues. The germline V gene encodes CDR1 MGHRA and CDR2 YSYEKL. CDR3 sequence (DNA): TGCGCCAGCAGTCCCGGGGGGGCAGGTAAAGAGACCCAGTACTTC. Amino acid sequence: CASSPGGAGKETQYF.

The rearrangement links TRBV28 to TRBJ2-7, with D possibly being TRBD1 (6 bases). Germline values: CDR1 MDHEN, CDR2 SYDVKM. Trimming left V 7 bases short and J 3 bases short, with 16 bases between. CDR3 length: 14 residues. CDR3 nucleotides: TGTGCCAGCAACACCCCGGGACACCTCTACGAGCAGTACTTC. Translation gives CASNTPGHLYEQYF.

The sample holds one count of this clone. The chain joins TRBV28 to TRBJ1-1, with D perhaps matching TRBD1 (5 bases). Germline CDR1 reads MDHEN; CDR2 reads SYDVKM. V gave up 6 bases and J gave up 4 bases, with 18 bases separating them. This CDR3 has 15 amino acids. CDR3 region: CASRLSGGPATEAFF. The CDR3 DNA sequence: TGTGCCAGCAGGCTTTCCGGGGGTCCGGCCACTGAAGCTTTCTTT.

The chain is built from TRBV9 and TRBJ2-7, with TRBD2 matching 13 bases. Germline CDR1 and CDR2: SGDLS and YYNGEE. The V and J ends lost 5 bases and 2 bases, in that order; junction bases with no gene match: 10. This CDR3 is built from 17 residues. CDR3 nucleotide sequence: TGTGCCAGCAGTTCGGGACTAGCGGGGACCGCCCCCTACGAGCAGTACTTC. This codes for CASSSGLAGTAPYEQYF. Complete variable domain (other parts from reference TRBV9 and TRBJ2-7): DSGVTQTPKHLITATGQRVTLRCSPRSGDLSVYWYQQSLDQGLQFLIQYYNGEERAKGNILERFSAQQFPDLHSELNLSSLELGDSALYFCASSSGLAGTAPYEQYFGPGTRLTVT.

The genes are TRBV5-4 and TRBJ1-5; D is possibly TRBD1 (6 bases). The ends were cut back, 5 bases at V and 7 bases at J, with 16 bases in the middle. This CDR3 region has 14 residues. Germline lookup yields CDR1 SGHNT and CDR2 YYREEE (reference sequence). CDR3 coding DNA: TGTGCCAGCAGTCTCGGGGGGGCCGGGCAGCCCCAGCATTTT. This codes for CASSLGGAGQPQHF.

Written as DNA, the CDR3 is TGTGCCAGCAGTTACGGGCACACTGAAGCTTTCTTT. This translates into CASSYGHTEAFF. The chain couples TRBV6-6 to TRBJ1-1, with D unclear. The CDR3 has 12 residues. V lost 2 bases and J lost 3, with 4 bases in between. CDR1 and CDR2 from the germline V gene are MNHNY and SVGAGI (reference sequence).

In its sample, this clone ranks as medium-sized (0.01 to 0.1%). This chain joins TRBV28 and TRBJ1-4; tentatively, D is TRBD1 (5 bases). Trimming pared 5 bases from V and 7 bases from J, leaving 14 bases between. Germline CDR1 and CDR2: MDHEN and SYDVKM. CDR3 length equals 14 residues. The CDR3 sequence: CASSLSGGSEKLFF. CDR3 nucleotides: TGTGCCAGCAGTCTCTCGGGGGGAAGTGAAAAACTGTTTTTT.

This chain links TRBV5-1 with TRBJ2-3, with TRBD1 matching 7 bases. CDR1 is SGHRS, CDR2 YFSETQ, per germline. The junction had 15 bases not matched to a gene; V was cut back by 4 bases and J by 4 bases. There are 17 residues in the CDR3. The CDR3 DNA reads TGCGCCAGCAGCCCAGCGATAAGGGGGCTTGAGCCAGATACGCAGTATTTT. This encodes CASSPAIRGLEPDTQYF.

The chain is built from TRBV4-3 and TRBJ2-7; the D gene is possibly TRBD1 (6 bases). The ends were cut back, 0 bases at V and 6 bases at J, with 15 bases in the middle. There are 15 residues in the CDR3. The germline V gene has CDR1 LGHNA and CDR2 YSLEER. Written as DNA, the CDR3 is TGCGCCAGCAGCCAAGAAGAAGGGGGTCCCGCCGAGCAGTACTTC. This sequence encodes CASSQEEGGPAEQYF.

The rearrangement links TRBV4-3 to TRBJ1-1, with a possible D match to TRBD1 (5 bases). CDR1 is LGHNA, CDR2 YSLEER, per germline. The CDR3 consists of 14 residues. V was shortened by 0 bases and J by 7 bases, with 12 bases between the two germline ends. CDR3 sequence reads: CASSQDGFQGEAFF. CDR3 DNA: TGCGCCAGCAGCCAAGACGGGTTTCAGGGTGAAGCTTTCTTT.

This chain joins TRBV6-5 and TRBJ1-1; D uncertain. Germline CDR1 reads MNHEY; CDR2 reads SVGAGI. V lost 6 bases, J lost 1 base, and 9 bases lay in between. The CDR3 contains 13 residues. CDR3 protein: CASRARSNTEAFF. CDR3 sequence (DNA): TGTGCCAGCAGGGCGAGGTCGAACACTGAAGCTTTCTTT.

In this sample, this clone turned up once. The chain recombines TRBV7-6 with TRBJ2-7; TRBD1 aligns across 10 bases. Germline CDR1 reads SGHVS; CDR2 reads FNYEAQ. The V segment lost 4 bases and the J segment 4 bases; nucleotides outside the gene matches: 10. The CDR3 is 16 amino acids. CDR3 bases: TGTGCCAGCAGCTCCATCCTACTGGGACAGGGGTACGAGCAGTACTTC. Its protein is CASSSILLGQGYEQYF. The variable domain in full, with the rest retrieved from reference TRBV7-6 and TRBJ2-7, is GAGVSQSPRYKVTKRGQDVALRCDPISGHVSLYWYRQALGQGPEFLTYFNYEAQQDKSGLPNDRFSAERPEGSISTLTIQRTEQRDSAMYRCASSSILLGQGYEQYFGPGTRLTVT.